The 30 T cell receptor beta chains presented below share a single source sample, sequenced in a study of cytomegalovirus exposure and HLA in healthy donors. This PCR relied on a set of 60 Vbeta primers and 13 Jbeta primers. TCRdb's table, derived via immunoSEQ multiplex PCR, lists solely in-frame clones and lacks some. Of approximately 120,000 clones listed, 65% to 90% are singletons. Sample: PBMCs. The receptor source for this set is a woman aged 25 to 39 in good health and CMV-seronegative.

This rearrangement joins TRBV5-4 to TRBJ2-1, with 10 bases that match TRBD2. CDR3 length: 15 amino acids. Germline CDR1 reads SGHNT; CDR2 reads YYREEE (reference sequence). The junction had 8 bases not matched to a gene; V was cut back by 4 bases and J by 7 bases. CDR3 region: CASSGGAGGENEQFF. DNA of the CDR3: TGTGCCAGCAGCGGGGGAGCGGGAGGGGAAAATGAGCAGTTCTTC.

The rearrangement joins TRBV7-9 to TRBJ2-5; D gene uncertain. Trimming removed 5 bases at V and 4 bases at J, with 20 bases between. Germline CDR1 and CDR2: SEHNR and FQNEAQ (reference sequence). This CDR3 has 16 amino acids. Here the CDR3 DNA reads TGTGCCAGCAGCCCGACTGGGTGGAGACTTGGAGAGACCCAGTACTTC. As protein: CASSPTGWRLGETQYF.

The V and J genes are TRBV25-1 and TRBJ1-4; 10 bases map to TRBD1. V trimming: 6 bases; J trimming: 5 bases; junction bases outside the gene matches: 9. CDR1 and CDR2 from the germline V gene are MGHDK and SYGVNS. The CDR3 loop spans 16 amino acids. In DNA, the CDR3 is TGTGCCAGCAGGCCCGGGACAGGGGAATTGAATGAAAAACTGTTTTTT. Its translation: CASRPGTGELNEKLFF.

The rearrangement uses TRBV6-5 and TRBJ2-7, with 10 positions matching TRBD1. Germline CDR1 reads MNHEY; CDR2 reads SVGAGI. This CDR3 spans 15 amino acids. V lost 6 bases, J lost 4 bases, and 9 bases stayed unmatched. In DNA form, the CDR3 reads TGTGCCAGCAGCCGGGAGACAGGGGGCGCGTACGAGCAGTACTTC. Protein product: CASSRETGGAYEQYF.

The chain links TRBV19 to TRBJ2-3; D remains unclear. CDR1 LNHDA and CDR2 SQIVND come from the germline V gene (reference sequence). This CDR3 has 14 residues. Trimming took 7 bases from V and 3 from J, leaving 14 bases between them. The CDR3 coding sequence is TGTGCCAGTAAACTCCGAGCTCGGACAGATACGCAGTATTTT. Translating gives CASKLRARTDTQYF. The full variable domain, completed using reference TRBV19 and TRBJ2-3, is DGGITQSPKYLFRKEGQNVTLSCEQNLNHDAMYWYRQDPGQGLRLIYYSQIVNDFQKGDIAEGYSVSREKKESFPLTVTSAQKNPTAFYLCASKLRARTDTQYFGPGTRLTVL.

The chain is built from TRBV7-2 and TRBJ1-3; D might be TRBD1 (5 bases). Deletions cut 0 bases from V and 2 bases from J, with 11 bases between. The CDR3 is 16 residues long. Looked up from germline, CDR1 is SGHTA and CDR2 is FQGNSA. In nucleotides, the CDR3 is TGTGCCAGCAGCTTAGCGACTCGGGGGGCTGGAAACACCATATATTTT. Protein: CASSLATRGAGNTIYF.

The V gene is TRBV4-3, the J gene TRBJ1-5; D is perhaps TRBD1 (6 bases). Germline V CDR1 and CDR2: LGHNA, YSLEER. V lost 0 bases to trimming and J lost 5 bases, with 11 bases between them. The CDR3 contains 15 residues. CDR3 sequence: CASSQEPEGDQPQHF. CDR3 coding DNA: TGCGCCAGCAGCCAAGAACCCGAGGGGGATCAGCCCCAGCATTTT.

The V and J genes are TRBV5-1 and TRBJ2-5, with 7 bases aligning to TRBD1. J gave up 5 bases and V 4 bases, and 11 bases lay outside the gene matches. Germline V gene lookup returns CDR1 SGHRS and CDR2 YFSETQ. CDR3 length: 15 amino acids. The CDR3 bases are TGCGCCAGCAGCCCGGGCCAAGGGGGCGGGGAGACCCAGTACTTC. This sequence encodes CASSPGQGGGETQYF.

A few counts support this clone. The CDR3 region is CASSFPLQETQYF. CDR3 coding DNA: TGTGCCAGCAGTTTCCCCCTCCAAGAGACCCAGTACTTC. The chain links TRBV28 to TRBJ2-5; no firm D call. CDR3 length equals 13 residues. Between the trimmed V and J ends, which lost 3 bases and 1 base, there was a span of 6 bases. The germline CDR1 and CDR2 sequences are MDHEN and SYDVKM.

A word on this clone: A junction end diverges from the germline sequence, so it may reflect a read error. The V gene is TRBV7-2, the J gene TRBJ1-2; TRBD1 aligns across 7 bases. Germline V CDR1 and CDR2: SGHTA, FQGNSA. The CDR3 consists of 14 residues. CDR3 in DNA: TGTGCCAGCAGCCTAGCCCGGGACAGCTATGGCTACACCTTC. Its protein product is CASSLARDSYGYTF.

The sample holds a few counts of this clone. The rearrangement uses TRBV29-1 and TRBJ2-5; D is possibly TRBD2 (6 bases). The germline V gene encodes CDR1 SQVTM and CDR2 ANQGSEA. This CDR3 spans 13 amino acids. The germline V and J ends were trimmed by 6 bases and 4 bases, with 15 bases remaining between them. The CDR3 DNA sequence: TGCAGCGTCTGGACGGGGGTCTTAGAGACCCAGTACTTC. Translating it yields CSVWTGVLETQYF.

V gene TRBV9 combines with J gene TRBJ2-1; D gene unclear. Trimming removed 5 bases at V and 8 bases at J, with 20 bases between. CDR1 and CDR2 (germline): SGDLS, YYNGEE. This CDR3 contains 15 residues. For the CDR3, the DNA is TGTGCCAGCAGTTACAACATAGCCGGTTACGATGAGCAGTTCTTC. Amino acid sequence: CASSYNIAGYDEQFF.

V and J are TRBV11-2 and TRBJ2-7, with D maybe TRBD2 (6 bases). Germline V lookup: CDR1 SGHAT, CDR2 FQNNGV. This CDR3 spans 11 amino acids. The V end lost 10 bases, the J end lost 4 bases, and 11 bases lay between the germline ends. The CDR3 here is CATLSGYEQYF. The CDR3 DNA sequence: TGTGCCACCCTAAGCGGGTACGAGCAGTACTTC. The full variable domain, rest sourced from reference TRBV11-2 and TRBJ2-7, is EAGVAQSPRYKIIEKRQSVAFWCNPISGHATLYWYQQILGQGPKLLIQFQNNGVVDDSQLPKDRFSAERLKGVDSTLKIQPAKLEDSAVYLCATLSGYEQYFGPGTRLTVT.

This sequence joins TRBV5-1 and TRBJ1-2; 7 bases fit TRBD1. The germline gives CDR1 SGHRS, CDR2 YFSETQ. This CDR3 has 15 residues. V trimming: 0 bases; J trimming: 7 bases; junction bases outside the gene matches: 9. CDR3 residues: CASSLGGTEGIGYTF. The CDR3 nucleotides read TGCGCCAGCAGCTTGGGAGGGACAGAAGGAATTGGCTACACCTTC.

The rearrangement uses TRBV4-3 and TRBJ2-1; tentative D call: TRBD2 (5 bases). V gave up 0 bases and J gave up 12 bases, with 12 bases separating them. The germline CDR1 and CDR2 sequences are LGHNA and YSLEER. CDR3 length: 13 residues. CDR3: CASSQDLRAGQFF. In DNA, the CDR3 is TGCGCCAGCAGCCAAGATCTGAGGGCAGGGCAGTTCTTC.

The rearrangement links TRBV11-2 to TRBJ2-1; D might be TRBD1 (6 bases). There are 12 residues in the CDR3. Germline CDR1 reads SGHAT; CDR2 reads FQNNGV. V dropped 1 base and J dropped 10 bases, with 8 bases sitting between them. The CDR3 DNA reads TGTGCCAGCAGCTTAGCAGACAGGGAGCAGTTCTTC. The encoded protein is CASSLADREQFF.

This chain joins TRBV6-1 and TRBJ2-7, with 8 bases aligning to TRBD2. The CDR3 totals 13 residues. The germline gives CDR1 MNHNS, CDR2 SASEGT. With V trimmed by 8 bases and J by 2 bases, 5 bases remained unmatched. CDR3 sequence reads: CASSLAAAYEQYF. The CDR3 nucleotides are TGTGCCAGCTCACTAGCGGCAGCCTACGAGCAGTACTTC.

This clone was seen once. The V gene is TRBV7-8, the J gene TRBJ1-1, with TRBD1 matching 9 bases. The CDR3 totals 17 residues. CDR1 SGHVS and CDR2 FQNEAQ come from the germline V gene. Trimming at V came to 5 bases and at J to 4 bases, leaving 14 bases not matched to a gene. CDR3 protein: CASSPWDRDQPPTEAFF. Here the CDR3 DNA reads TGTGCCAGCAGCCCTTGGGACAGGGACCAACCTCCCACTGAAGCTTTCTTT.

The chain recombines TRBV7-8 with TRBJ2-5, with 7 bases lining up with TRBD1. The CDR3 is made up of 17 amino acids. With 5 bases clipped from V and 0 bases from J, the junction kept 12 bases outside the gene matches. The germline V gene has CDR1 SGHVS and CDR2 FQNEAQ. DNA for the CDR3: TGTGCCAGCAGCACCCCAAGAGGGGGCCAGTACCAAGAGACCCAGTACTTC. Protein sequence: CASSTPRGGQYQETQYF.

This clone was observed a single time. In the same sample, other DNA sequences code for this CDR3. This rearrangement joins TRBV6-5 to TRBJ2-3; a possible D gene is TRBD2 (6 bases). Trimming pared 0 bases from V and 0 bases from J, leaving 7 bases between. Germline assignment: CDR1 MNHEY and CDR2 SVGAGI. CDR3 length: 15 residues. The CDR3 protein is CASSYSGGSTDTQYF. Here the CDR3 DNA reads TGTGCCAGCAGTTACTCGGGGGGTAGCACAGATACGCAGTATTTT.

The chain links TRBV11-2 to TRBJ2-5; TRBD2 agrees at 15 bases. Germline lookup yields CDR1 SGHAT and CDR2 FQNNGV. V gave up 3 bases and J gave up 5 bases; unmatched junction bases: 7. This CDR3 is 17 amino acids long. The DNA of the CDR3 is TGTGCCAGCAGCTTCGGACTAGCGGGAGGGCCATTCGAGACCCAGTACTTC. Protein: CASSFGLAGGPFETQYF.

The chain employs TRBV7-3 and TRBJ2-6; 8 bases align to TRBD1. The V segment lost 1 base and the J segment 12 bases; nucleotides outside the gene matches: 8. The CDR3 covers 15 residues. CDR1 and CDR2 from the germline V gene are SGHTA and FQGTGA. The CDR3 bases are TGTGCCAGCAGCTTAATGCCGGACAGGGCCCCCGTCCTGACTTTC. Amino acid sequence: CASSLMPDRAPVLTF.

The sample holds a few counts of this clone. The chain joins TRBV10-3 to TRBJ1-1; possibly TRBD1 for D (5 bases). This CDR3 contains 15 residues. Per germline, CDR1 ENHRY and CDR2 SYGVKD. The germline V and J ends were trimmed by 3 bases and 1 base, with 12 bases remaining between them. DNA for the CDR3: TGTGCCATCAGTGACGATGACAGTTCGAACACTGAAGCTTTCTTT. This sequence encodes CAISDDDSSNTEAFF.

The chain combines TRBV29-1 with TRBJ1-1, with D possibly matching TRBD1 (5 bases). V lost 3 bases and J lost 3, with 14 bases in between. CDR3 length: 14 amino acids. From germline, CDR1 is SQVTM and CDR2 ANQGSEA. The CDR3 spells CSVDRVSGDTEAFF. The CDR3 region has the DNA TGCAGCGTTGACAGGGTGAGTGGGGACACTGAAGCTTTCTTT.

The chain carries TRBV5-4 and TRBJ1-1; perhaps TRBD1 as D (5 bases). Germline CDR1 SGHNT, CDR2 YYREEE (reference sequence). The CDR3 length is 14 residues. Trimming removed 0 bases at V and 4 bases at J, with 10 bases between. CDR3 in DNA: TGTGCCAGCAGCTTGGTAGGACACCGCACTGAAGCTTTCTTT. It translates to CASSLVGHRTEAFF. The entire variable domain, with the rest obtained from reference TRBV5-4 and TRBJ1-1, is as follows: ETGVTQSPTHLIKTRGQQVTLRCSSQSGHNTVSWYQQALGQGPQFIFQYYREEENGRGNFPPRFSGLQFPNYSSELNVNALELDDSALYLCASSLVGHRTEAFFGQGTRLTVV.

This clone was detected only a few times. One end of the junction fails to match germline, which may point to a read error. The rearrangement joins TRBV7-9 to TRBJ2-5; the D gene is possibly TRBD1 (5 bases). The germline CDR1 and CDR2 sequences are SEHNR and FQNEAQ (reference sequence). The length of the CDR3 is 13 residues. The CDR3 loop reads CSSIQDIQETQYF. The CDR3 DNA reads TGTTCCAGCATCCAGGACATCCAAGAGACCCAGTACTTC.

The V and J genes are TRBV5-1 and TRBJ2-3, with a possible D match to TRBD1 (7 bases). The germline V and J ends were trimmed by 4 bases and 4 bases, with 19 bases remaining between them. Germline loops: CDR1 SGHRS, CDR2 YFSETQ. This CDR3 region has 16 residues. The CDR3 protein is CASSLGGQPTPDTQYF. DNA for the CDR3: TGCGCCAGCAGCCTGGGGGGACAGCCTACCCCAGATACGCAGTATTTT. Using reference TRBV5-1 and TRBJ2-3 for the parts outside the CDR3, the full variable domain is KAGVTQTPRYLIKTRGQQVTLSCSPISGHRSVSWYQQTPGQGLQFLFEYFSETQRNKGNFPGRFSGRQFSNSRSEMNVSTLELGDSALYLCASSLGGQPTPDTQYFGPGTRLTVL.

This chain links TRBV4-2 with TRBJ2-5, with D maybe TRBD1 (5 bases). This CDR3 spans 15 amino acids. Deletions cut 0 bases from V and 7 bases from J, with 15 bases between. Germline CDR1 LGHNA, CDR2 YNFKEQ. CDR3 region: CASSQDSQVVGTQYF. The CDR3 coding sequence is TGTGCCAGCAGCCAAGATTCACAGGTGGTGGGGACCCAGTACTTC.

This chain connects TRBV4-1 to TRBJ2-7, with a possible D match to TRBD2 (5 bases). The CDR3 has 19 amino acids. Germline V gene data show CDR1 as MGHRA and CDR2 as YSYEKL. Trimming took off 6 bases at V and 3 bases at J, with 30 bases between the two ends. CDR3 region: CASRPSTADTYNWHYEQYF. The DNA of the CDR3 is TGCGCCAGCAGACCTAGCACCGCGGATACTTACAATTGGCACTACGAGCAGTACTTC.

The chain employs TRBV6-1 and TRBJ2-2, with D possibly TRBD2 on 7 matching bases. Looked up from germline, CDR1 is MNHNS and CDR2 is SASEGT. The CDR3 covers 15 residues. Trimming stripped 10 bases from V and 5 bases from J, with 20 bases between. The CDR3 here is CANGEGGRQTGELFF. The CDR3 region has the DNA TGTGCCAACGGGGAGGGGGGCCGTCAGACCGGGGAGCTGTTTTTT.